Shown below are 20 T cell receptor beta chains from a single sample sequenced in a study of early T cells in non-severe SARS-CoV-2 infection. MiXCR was run by TCRdb on the 5' RACE reads, yielding one entry per CDR3 protein. Altogether some 87,000 distinct CDR3 sequences are present, about 13% being singletons, with the ten largest covering about 1%. Specimen: whole blood. These receptors were collected from an adult who was a healthcare worker with PCR-confirmed SARS-CoV-2 infection or an uninfected control (not recorded which).

The chain has TRBV20-1 and TRBJ2-3; TRBD2 aligns across 13 bases. The V gene end was trimmed by 3 bases and the J gene end by 4 bases; junction bases not matched to a gene: 1. CDR1 and CDR2 (germline): DFQATT, SNEGSKA (reference sequence). The length of the CDR3 is 14 residues. CDR3 nucleotide sequence: TGCAGTGCTAGCGGGACTAGCGGGGCAGATACGCAGTATTTT. The encoded protein is CSASGTSGADTQYF.

The chain joins TRBV20-1 to TRBJ2-3; TRBD2 matches 14 bases. This CDR3 is built from 17 residues. J gave up 6 bases and V 1 base, and 9 bases lay outside the gene matches. Germline V gene lookup returns CDR1 DFQATT and CDR2 SNEGSKA (reference sequence). The CDR3 loop is CSARGLGLAGGGDTQYF. The CDR3 DNA is TGCAGTGCTAGAGGACTCGGACTAGCGGGAGGAGGGGATACGCAGTATTTT.

V gene TRBV7-9 combines with J gene TRBJ2-7, with D hard to call. Germline V gene sequence: CDR1 SEHNR, CDR2 FQNEAQ (reference sequence). Trimming cost V 3 bases and J 6 bases, with 18 bases left between them. The CDR3 runs to 15 residues. CDR3 loop: CASSFSSGNSGEQYF. For the CDR3, the DNA is TGTGCCAGCAGCTTCTCTAGTGGAAATTCTGGCGAGCAGTACTTC.

This clonotype was seen repeatedly, ten times or more. The rearrangement uses TRBV6-2 or TRBV6-3 and TRBJ1-5; tentatively, D is TRBD1 (5 bases). The germline V and J ends were trimmed by 0 bases and 5 bases, with 11 bases remaining between them. The CDR3 totals 15 residues. Per germline, CDR1 MNHEY and CDR2 SVGEGT. This CDR3 reads CASSYSPGDHQPQHF. The CDR3 region has the DNA TGTGCCAGCAGTTACTCGCCGGGGGATCATCAGCCCCAGCATTTT.

This clonotype was seen ten or more times. J is TRBJ2-1 and V is TRBV18; D is uncertain. Germline V gene data show CDR1 as KGHSH and CDR2 as LQKENI. The CDR3 is 15 amino acids. Trimming stripped 2 bases from V and 4 bases from J, with 12 bases between. Here the CDR3 reads CASSPTLETYNEQFF. CDR3 DNA sequence: TGTGCCAGCTCACCAACCCTAGAAACTTACAATGAGCAGTTCTTC.

The chain uses TRBV3-1 and TRBJ2-7, with TRBD2 as a possible D gene (6 bases). CDR3 length: 15 amino acids. Germline V gene sequence: CDR1 LGHDT, CDR2 YNNKEL (reference sequence). Trimming stripped 1 base from V and 0 bases from J, with 10 bases between. The CDR3 region has the DNA TGTGCCAGCAGCCAAGTCCTAGCGAGCTCCTACGAGCAGTACTTC. It translates to CASSQVLASSYEQYF.

This clonotype was detected a few times. The rearrangement uses TRBV28 and TRBJ2-1, with TRBD1 matching over 9 bases. V trimming: 6 bases; J trimming: 1 base; junction bases outside the gene matches: 4. The germline gives CDR1 MDHEN, CDR2 SYDVKM. The CDR3 consists of 15 residues. The CDR3 spells CASRPGQGSYNEQFF. The CDR3 DNA is TGTGCCAGCAGACCGGGACAGGGTTCCTACAATGAGCAGTTCTTC.

This chain connects TRBV5-6 to TRBJ2-7; TRBD2 aligns across 7 bases. In germline, CDR1 is SGHDT, CDR2 YYEEEE. The CDR3 spans 18 residues. J gave up 2 bases and V 4 bases, and 18 bases lay outside the gene matches. CDR3 in DNA: TGTGCCAGCAGCCCGGCGGCAGGCAGCGGGAATGCCCCCTACGAGCAGTACTTC. It yields the protein CASSPAAGSGNAPYEQYF.

In its sample, this clonotype was seen many times. CDR3 region: CASSDGLAGTDTQYF. The CDR3 nucleotides are TGCGCCAGCAGCGATGGCCTAGCAGGCACAGATACGCAGTATTTT. The chain is built from TRBV10-1 and TRBJ2-3, with D possibly matching TRBD2 (5 bases). Germline assignment: CDR1 WNHNN and CDR2 SYGVQD (reference sequence). V dropped 6 bases and J dropped 1 base, with 14 bases sitting between them. The CDR3 has 15 residues.

V is TRBV18 and J is TRBJ2-1, with no clear D. Germline V CDR1 and CDR2: KGHSH, LQKENI. The germline V and J ends were trimmed by 0 bases and 7 bases, with 7 bases remaining between them. This CDR3 is 13 amino acids long. The CDR3 nucleotides read TGTGCCAGCTCACCACCGTCTAGGAATGAGCAGTTCTTC. It is translated as CASSPPSRNEQFF.

A few counts support this clonotype. J is TRBJ2-1 and V is TRBV3-1; D gene unclear. The CDR3 length is 16 residues. The ends were cut back, 1 base at V and 2 bases at J, with 12 bases in the middle. Germline lookup yields CDR1 LGHDT and CDR2 YNNKEL (reference sequence). CDR3 in DNA: TGTGCCAGCAGCCAAGGACCGGTGGTCACCTACAATGAGCAGTTCTTC. Translation: CASSQGPVVTYNEQFF.

The chain couples TRBV2 to TRBJ1-1, with D possibly matching TRBD1 (5 bases). Germline V CDR1 and CDR2: SNHLY, FYNNEI. CDR3 length: 13 residues. The V gene lost 7 bases and the J gene lost 1 base, with 10 bases spanning the gap. The CDR3 coding sequence is TGTGCCAGCACCCAGACAGAGAACACTGAAGCTTTCTTT. It translates to CASTQTENTEAFF.

In this sample, this clonotype turned up a few times. V and J are TRBV7-2 and TRBJ2-3; D not resolved. Trimming stripped 5 bases from V and 10 bases from J, with 16 bases between. Germline loops: CDR1 SGHTA, CDR2 FQGNSA. This CDR3 has 13 amino acids. CDR3 region: CASSPVAPRAQYF. Written as DNA, the CDR3 is TGTGCCAGCAGCCCGGTGGCCCCTCGGGCGCAGTATTTT.

J is TRBJ2-1 and V is TRBV29-1, with a weak D call TRBD1 (8 bases). This CDR3 has 13 amino acids. V was shortened by 6 bases and J by 6 bases, with 15 bases between the two germline ends. CDR1 is SQVTM, CDR2 ANQGSEA, per germline. The CDR3 sequence: CSVDRGGGNEQFF. The CDR3 DNA reads TGCAGCGTAGACAGGGGCGGGGGCAATGAGCAGTTCTTC.

This clonotype was picked up many times. The genes are TRBV5-1 and TRBJ2-3; 8 bases align to TRBD2. Germline V lookup: CDR1 SGHRS, CDR2 YFSETQ. V was pared by 6 bases and J by 4 bases, with 7 bases of the junction left unmatched. The CDR3 runs 14 residues. The CDR3 region is CASMHSGKPDTQYF. The CDR3 DNA reads as TGCGCCAGCATGCATAGCGGGAAGCCAGATACGCAGTATTTT.

In its sample, this clonotype was seen once. This chain connects TRBV28 to TRBJ2-2; TRBD1 might be the D (6 bases). The CDR3 has 15 residues. Trimming shortened V by 3 bases and J by 4 bases, and 12 bases separated the two germline ends. The germline V gene has CDR1 MDHEN and CDR2 SYDVKM. The CDR3 sequence is CASSFDGQITGELFF. DNA of the CDR3: TGTGCCAGCAGTTTCGACGGACAGATCACCGGGGAGCTGTTTTTT.

This clonotype was found many times. V and J are TRBV6-5 and TRBJ2-4, with TRBD2 identical over 10 bases. The germline V gene has CDR1 MNHEY and CDR2 SVGAGI. CDR3 length: 15 amino acids. V shed 7 bases, J shed 8 bases, and the junction held 11 bases outside the gene matches. The CDR3 region is CASTQKAGGRHIQYF. CDR3 coding DNA: TGTGCCAGCACCCAGAAAGCGGGAGGGAGGCACATTCAGTACTTC.

This clonotype was observed a few times. V gene TRBV6-5 combines with J gene TRBJ2-4; 7 bases match TRBD2. The trim removed 2 bases at V and 0 bases at J, leaving 7 bases unmatched. The CDR3 has 17 residues. Germline V lookup: CDR1 MNHEY, CDR2 SVGAGI. The chain's CDR3 is CASSYKASGLAKNIQYF. The DNA of the CDR3 is TGTGCCAGCAGTTACAAGGCTAGCGGATTAGCCAAAAACATTCAGTACTTC.

The J gene is TRBJ2-3, the V gene TRBV6-4, with TRBD2 identical over 8 bases. Germline lookup yields CDR1 MRHNA and CDR2 SNTAGT. This CDR3 is 16 amino acids long. V gave up 2 bases and J gave up 0 bases; unmatched junction bases: 4. CDR3 region: CASSDLAGTSTDTQYF. The CDR3 coding sequence is TGTGCCAGCAGTGACCTAGCGGGCACTAGCACAGATACGCAGTATTTT.

In its sample, this clonotype was seen many times. The chain carries TRBV20-1 and TRBJ1-1; D gene ambiguous. In germline, CDR1 is DFQATT, CDR2 SNEGSKA (reference sequence). This CDR3 contains 13 residues. Trimming stripped 5 bases from V and 0 bases from J, with 10 bases between. The CDR3 region has the DNA TGCAGTGCTCCTACACCCATGAACACTGAAGCTTTCTTT. The encoded protein is CSAPTPMNTEAFF.